These 16 T cell receptor beta chains originate from one sample sequenced in a study of blood T cell repertoires in COVID-19. Some clones are missing from TCRdb's copy, which holds only in-frame ones; the method was immunoSEQ multiplex PCR. The sample records about 250,000 clones, 70% to 90% being singletons. Sequences were obtained from peripheral blood. Receptors were obtained from a young woman with acute or convalescent COVID-19.

This rearrangement joins TRBV21-1 to TRBJ2-7; TRBD1, the table's D call, was not compared with the DNA. TRBV21-1 is shown as a pseudogene. This CDR3 has 15 amino acids. The DNA for the CDR3 is TGTGCCAGCAGCCCCCGAGACAGGGGGCGCTACGAGCAGTACTTC. As protein: CASSPRDRGRYEQYF.

This clone turned up a few times. The chain employs TRBV9 and TRBJ2-1; D possibly corresponds to TRBD1 (5 bases). V was cut by 0 bases and J by 2 bases, with 9 bases left in between. The germline gives CDR1 SGDLS, CDR2 YYNGEE. CDR3 length: 15 residues. The DNA of the CDR3 is TGTGCCAGCAGCGTAGCGGCAGGGCCCTACAATGAGCAGTTCTTC. Translating gives CASSVAAGPYNEQFF.

The DNA of the CDR3 is TGTGCCAGCAGCCAGGTTTGGACTAGCGGGCCAAGGGAGACCCAGTACTTC. Residues: CASSQVWTSGPRETQYF. This rearrangement joins TRBV5-4 to TRBJ2-5, with 11 bases that match TRBD2. The junction had 13 bases not matched to a gene; V was cut back by 4 bases and J by 5 bases. The CDR3 is 17 amino acids. The germline CDR1 and CDR2 sequences are SGHNT and YYREEE (reference sequence).

The chain links TRBV30 to TRBJ2-5; 8 nucleotides line up with TRBD2. This CDR3 is 14 amino acids long. The V gene's germline CDR1 is GTSNPN and CDR2 SVGIG (reference sequence). Trimming cost V 3 bases and J 4 bases; bases outside gene matches: 7. Here the CDR3 reads CAWSPAGVIETQYF. CDR3 DNA sequence: TGTGCCTGGAGCCCAGCGGGAGTCATAGAGACCCAGTACTTC.

Only one count was recorded for this clone. The chain links TRBV5-4 to TRBJ2-2, with 9 bases that match TRBD2. V dropped 0 bases and J dropped 4; count of bases not matched to a gene: 4. The CDR3 spans 16 residues. Germline CDR1 is SGHNT and CDR2 is YYREEE (reference sequence). The CDR3 nucleotides are TGTGCCAGCAGCTTGGGTGCTAGCGGGATCACCGGGGAGCTGTTTTTT. Encoded protein: CASSLGASGITGELFF.

The sample holds a few counts of this clone. The chain recombines TRBV18 with TRBJ1-2; the D gene is possibly TRBD1 (5 bases). The V gene's germline CDR1 is KGHSH and CDR2 LQKENI. V lost 4 bases and J lost 0, with 9 bases in between. The CDR3 covers 14 residues. The CDR3 here is CASSRETANYGYTF. In nucleotides, the CDR3 is TGTGCCAGCTCACGAGAGACAGCTAACTATGGCTACACCTTC.

This clone was observed a few times. As DNA, the CDR3 is TGTGCCAGCAGCTTGGGGGGAGATACGCAGTATTTT. This codes for CASSLGGDTQYF. The chain combines TRBV11-2 with TRBJ2-3, with D perhaps matching TRBD2 (6 bases). CDR1 is SGHAT and CDR2 is FQNNGV in the germline V gene. V gave up 3 bases and J gave up 5 bases, with 6 bases separating them. CDR3 size: 12 residues.

This chain joins TRBV6-5 and TRBJ2-1; 15 bases align to TRBD2. This CDR3 contains 15 residues. J lost 9 bases, V lost 6 bases, and 6 bases had no gene match. Germline V gives CDR1 MNHEY, CDR2 SVGAGI. CDR3: CASSRTSGRGFEQFF. CDR3 bases: TGTGCCAGCAGCAGGACTAGCGGGAGGGGGTTTGAGCAGTTCTTC.

The rearrangement uses TRBV4-2 and TRBJ2-1; 10 bases map to TRBD2. This CDR3 comprises 20 residues. From germline, CDR1 is LGHNA and CDR2 YNFKEQ. J gave up 5 bases and V 4 bases, and 20 bases lay outside the gene matches. The CDR3 sequence is CASSLGPLKSGRAEDNEQFF. Written as DNA, the CDR3 is TGTGCCAGCAGCCTTGGGCCGCTGAAGAGCGGGAGGGCAGAGGACAATGAGCAGTTCTTC.

The chain recombines TRBV5-6 with TRBJ1-5; D possibly corresponds to TRBD1 (5 bases). This CDR3 spans 15 amino acids. CDR1 and CDR2 from the germline V gene are SGHDT and YYEEEE. V was clipped by 1 base and J by 0 bases, with 8 bases between them. The CDR3 region is CASSLFRVSNQPQHF. The CDR3 DNA sequence: TGTGCCAGCAGCTTGTTCAGGGTTAGCAATCAGCCCCAGCATTTT.

The chain carries TRBV29-1 and TRBJ2-7, with 10 bases identical to TRBD2. V trimming: 8 bases; J trimming: 2 bases; junction bases outside the gene matches: 15. Looked up from germline, CDR1 is SQVTM and CDR2 is ANQGSEA. The CDR3 covers 16 residues. The CDR3 DNA reads as TGCAGCCCTGCCGTAGGGGCTAGCGGGAGTACCTACGAGCAGTACTTC. This translates into CSPAVGASGSTYEQYF.

The chain employs TRBV10-2 and TRBJ2-3, with TRBD1 identical over 7 bases. CDR1 WSHSY and CDR2 SAAADI come from the germline V gene. With 6 bases clipped from V and 4 bases from J, the junction kept 16 bases outside the gene matches. The CDR3 is made up of 17 amino acids. The CDR3, as DNA: TGCGCCAGCAGCCCTATTTTTGGGCAGGGGGTATCAGATACGCAGTATTTT. Amino acid sequence: CASSPIFGQGVSDTQYF.

The chain combines TRBV19 with TRBJ2-5; D not resolved. Trimming took off 5 bases at V and 5 bases at J, with 12 bases between the two ends. Germline V gene lookup returns CDR1 LNHDA and CDR2 SQIVND (reference sequence). The CDR3 spans 13 residues. This CDR3 reads CASSALLWETQYF. CDR3 DNA sequence: TGTGCCAGTAGTGCTCTACTCTGGGAGACCCAGTACTTC.

This chain joins TRBV6-2 or TRBV6-3 and TRBJ2-5, with D possibly matching TRBD1 (8 bases). With 2 bases removed from V and 6 bases from J, the gap between germline ends came to 31 bases. This CDR3 spans 20 amino acids. Germline lookup yields CDR1 MNHEY and CDR2 SVGEGT. The CDR3: CASSYQGRGRVAGDRQTQYF. CDR3 DNA: TGTGCCAGCAGTTACCAAGGCAGGGGGCGAGTCGCGGGAGACCGGCAGACCCAGTACTTC.

The chain has TRBV2 and TRBJ1-1; D not certain. Trimming shortened V by 3 bases and J by 1 base, and 9 bases separated the two germline ends. Per the germline V gene, CDR1 is SNHLY and CDR2 is FYNNEI. This CDR3 is 14 amino acids long. The CDR3 loop reads CASSEQIRNTEAFF. CDR3 nucleotides: TGTGCCAGCAGTGAGCAGATCCGGAACACTGAAGCTTTCTTT.

The chain has TRBV27 and TRBJ1-5; 9 positions match TRBD1. The germline V gene has CDR1 MNHEY and CDR2 SMNVEV (reference sequence). The CDR3 is made up of 17 amino acids. The trim removed 2 bases at V and 0 bases at J, leaving 5 bases unmatched. DNA for the CDR3: TGTGCCAGCAGTTTAGGGGCACAGGGGGCTAGCAATCAGCCCCAGCATTTT. Residues: CASSLGAQGASNQPQHF.